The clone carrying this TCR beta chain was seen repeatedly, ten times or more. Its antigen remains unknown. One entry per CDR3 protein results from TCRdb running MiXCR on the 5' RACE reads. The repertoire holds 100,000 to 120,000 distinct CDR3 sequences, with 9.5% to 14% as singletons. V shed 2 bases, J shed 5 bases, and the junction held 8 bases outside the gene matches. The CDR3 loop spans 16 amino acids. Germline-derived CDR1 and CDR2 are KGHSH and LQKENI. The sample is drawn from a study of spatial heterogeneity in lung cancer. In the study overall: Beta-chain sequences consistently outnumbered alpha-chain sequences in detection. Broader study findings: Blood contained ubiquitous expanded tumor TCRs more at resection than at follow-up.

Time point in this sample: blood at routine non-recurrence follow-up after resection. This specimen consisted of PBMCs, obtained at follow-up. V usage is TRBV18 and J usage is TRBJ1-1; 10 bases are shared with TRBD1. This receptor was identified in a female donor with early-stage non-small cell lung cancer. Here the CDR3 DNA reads TGTGCCAGCTCACCAATAGGACAGGGGGGGAGAACTGAAGCTTTCTTT. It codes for CASSPIGQGGRTEAFF.